These 27 T cell receptor beta chains came from one sample sequenced in a study of blood T cell repertoires in COVID-19 (dated by TCRdb to the early 2020s). The protocol used for the library was the immunoSEQ multiplex PCR assay. Entries here come from immuneACCESS through TCRdb and include only in-frame sequences with V and J called. Some clones fail to appear in such tables; in the studies checked, an unresolved V gene covers under half of the shortfall, and the cause of the remainder is unknown. Within this sample are approximately 100,000 clones, with roughly 85% of them counted one time only. Jointly, the top ten make up over 35% of the sample. The specimen was peripheral blood. The source of these receptors is a man older than 75 with acute or convalescent COVID-19.

The chain is built from TRBV30 and TRBJ1-2; D call uncertain. Germline CDR1 reads GTSNPN; CDR2 reads SVGIG (reference sequence). The CDR3 length is 12 residues. The ends were cut back, 3 bases at V and 0 bases at J, with 5 bases in the middle. The CDR3 DNA follows: TGTGCCTGGAGCCTCGCTAACTATGGCTACACCTTC. It specifies CAWSLANYGYTF.

The V gene is TRBV11-2, the J gene TRBJ1-1; D possibly corresponds to TRBD1 (6 bases). Germline assignment: CDR1 SGHAT and CDR2 FQNNGV. This CDR3 is built from 19 residues. V lost 3 bases to trimming and J lost 0 bases, with 23 bases between them. The CDR3 region has the DNA TGTGCCAGCAGCTTCACTCACTCAGGACAGATCGTAATGAACACTGAAGCTTTCTTT. Protein product: CASSFTHSGQIVMNTEAFF.

The chain links TRBV7-9 to TRBJ1-4; D remains unclear. This CDR3 spans 15 amino acids. V lost 0 bases to trimming and J lost 3 bases, with 8 bases between them. CDR1 SEHNR and CDR2 FQNEAQ come from the germline V gene (reference sequence). CDR3 sequence (DNA): TGTGCCAGCAGCTTAGCGACTGGCGCTAATGAAAAACTGTTTTTT. Translation: CASSLATGANEKLFF.

This clone has only one observation. The chain has TRBV19 and TRBJ1-5; 7 bases fit TRBD1. The germline CDR1 and CDR2 sequences are LNHDA and SQIVND (reference sequence). V was pared by 4 bases and J by 0 bases, with 6 bases of the junction left unmatched. There are 16 residues in the CDR3. This CDR3 is CASSTTGARSNQPQHF. In nucleotides, the CDR3 is TGTGCCAGTAGTACTACAGGGGCCCGTAGCAATCAGCCCCAGCATTTT.

The genes are TRBV4-2 and TRBJ1-3; the match to TRBD1 covers 8 bases. Germline CDR1 LGHNA, CDR2 YNFKEQ. V was pared by 0 bases and J by 3 bases, with 7 bases of the junction left unmatched. The CDR3 runs to 17 residues. CDR3 sequence reads: CASSQETGGTNGNTIYF. The CDR3 DNA follows: TGTGCCAGCAGCCAAGAAACAGGGGGAACTAATGGAAACACCATATATTTT.

The chain employs TRBV5-1 and TRBJ2-7, with 9 bases that match TRBD2. In germline, CDR1 is SGHRS, CDR2 YFSETQ. Trimming took 4 bases from V and 1 from J; bases not matched to a gene: 9. The CDR3 is 16 residues long. The CDR3, as DNA: TGCGCCAGCAGCATCGGCCCTAGCGGGGATTCCTACGAGCAGTACTTC. It codes for CASSIGPSGDSYEQYF. The variable domain in full, with the rest retrieved from reference TRBV5-1 and TRBJ2-7, is KAGVTQTPRYLIKTRGQQVTLSCSPISGHRSVSWYQQTPGQGLQFLFEYFSETQRNKGNFPGRFSGRQFSNSRSEMNVSTLELGDSALYLCASSIGPSGDSYEQYFGPGTRLTVT.

This chain's CDR3 is CASSYFAGDTGELFF. The CDR3 DNA follows: TGTGCCAGCAGTTACTTTGCGGGAGACACCGGGGAGCTGTTTTTT. This chain links TRBV6-2 or TRBV6-3 with TRBJ2-2, with 7 bases matching TRBD2. Germline V gene lookup returns CDR1 MNHEY and CDR2 SVGEGT. CDR3 length: 15 amino acids. Trimming took 1 base from V and 3 from J; bases not matched to a gene: 2.

The chain recombines TRBV11-3 with TRBJ2-1; D unclear. This CDR3 is built from 16 residues. V was shortened by 1 base and J by 1 base, with 11 bases between the two germline ends. Germline assignment: CDR1 SGHNT and CDR2 YENEEA. DNA of the CDR3: TGTGCCAGCAGCTTAGGCGGAACCCGATCCTACAATGAGCAGTTCTTC. Translated: CASSLGGTRSYNEQFF. The whole variable domain, filled in from reference TRBV11-3 and TRBJ2-1, reads EAGVVQSPRYKIIEKKQPVAFWCNPISGHNTLYWYLQNLGQGPELLIRYENEEAVDDSQLPKDRFSAERLKGVDSTLKIQPAELGDSAVYLCASSLGGTRSYNEQFFGPGTRLTVL.

The rearrangement uses TRBV12-5 and TRBJ2-5; 7 bases align to TRBD1. V gave up 5 bases and J gave up 0 bases; unmatched junction bases: 9. The CDR3 extends over 16 amino acids. The germline V gene encodes CDR1 LGHNT and CDR2 FRNRAP. The CDR3 nucleotides are TGTGCTAGTGGTCGGCACAGGGGCCCAAACCAAGAGACCCAGTACTTC. This translates into CASGRHRGPNQETQYF. Full variable domain (missing parts from reference TRBV12-5 and TRBJ2-5): DARVTQTPRHKVTEMGQEVTMRCQPILGHNTVFWYRQTMMQGLELLAYFRNRAPLDDSGMPKDRFSAEMPDATLATLKIQPSEPRDSAVYFCASGRHRGPNQETQYFGPGTRLLVL.

The V call is TRBV5-5, the J call TRBJ2-5, with a possible D match to TRBD2 (5 bases). V lost 0 bases and J lost 1, with 10 bases in between. CDR3 size: 15 residues. Germline-derived CDR1 and CDR2 are SGHKS and YYEKEE (reference sequence). CDR3 protein: CASSLVVATQETQYF. Written as DNA, the CDR3 is TGTGCCAGCAGCTTGGTGGTAGCGACCCAAGAGACCCAGTACTTC.

The gene calls are TRBV19 and TRBJ2-1; 11 bases are a match to TRBD2. Looked up from germline, CDR1 is LNHDA and CDR2 is SQIVND (reference sequence). The CDR3 is made up of 15 amino acids. The V and J ends lost 8 bases and 7 bases, in that order; junction bases with no gene match: 10. The CDR3 region has the DNA TGTGCCAGTCGCCAACTAGCGGGGGATAGGAATGAGCAGTTCTTC. Amino acid sequence: CASRQLAGDRNEQFF.

This chain connects TRBV2 to TRBJ1-4, with D possibly matching TRBD1 (5 bases). The germline V gene has CDR1 SNHLY and CDR2 FYNNEI. Between the trimmed V and J ends, which lost 6 bases and 9 bases, there was a span of 17 bases. This CDR3 is built from 14 residues. The CDR3 bases are TGTGCCAGCAGGGGGGAGGGGATAGAGAAAAAACTGTTTTTT. It is translated as CASRGEGIEKKLFF.

The gene calls are TRBV6-5 and TRBJ1-1, with 8 bases that match TRBD1. The CDR3 covers 12 residues. J lost 5 bases, V lost 4 bases, and 0 bases had no gene match. Germline loops: CDR1 MNHEY, CDR2 SVGAGI. The CDR3 is CASSWTGTEAFF. The CDR3 DNA follows: TGTGCCAGCAGTTGGACAGGGACTGAAGCTTTCTTT.

The V and J genes are TRBV29-1 and TRBJ2-1, with D hard to call. The CDR3 is 15 residues long. The ends were cut back, 2 bases at V and 3 bases at J, with 14 bases in the middle. The germline CDR1 and CDR2 sequences are SQVTM and ANQGSEA. CDR3 protein: CSVESEDLLYNEQFF. The CDR3 DNA is TGCAGCGTTGAAAGTGAGGATCTCCTCTACAATGAGCAGTTCTTC.

The rearrangement links TRBV19 to TRBJ1-1; 9 bases are a match to TRBD1. Unmatched junction bases numbered 7, after V lost 3 bases and J lost 5 bases. This CDR3 is built from 15 residues. Germline assignment: CDR1 LNHDA and CDR2 SQIVND (reference sequence). In nucleotides, the CDR3 is TGTGCCAGTAGTATTCATACAGGGGGCAAAACTGAAGCTTTCTTT. Its protein is CASSIHTGGKTEAFF.

The V and J genes are TRBV11-3 and TRBJ2-3; the D gene is possibly TRBD2 (7 bases). Germline-derived CDR1 and CDR2 are SGHNT and YENEEA. V was pared by 5 bases and J by 1 base, with 13 bases between. The CDR3 sequence is 15 residues long. CDR3 in amino acids: CASSPGEGGTDTQYF. In DNA, the CDR3 is TGTGCCAGCAGCCCGGGGGAGGGGGGCACAGATACGCAGTATTTT.

The chain uses TRBV5-1 and TRBJ2-3, with a tentative D call TRBD2 (6 bases). V was clipped by 0 bases and J by 2 bases, with 16 bases between them. CDR3 length equals 17 residues. The germline V gene encodes CDR1 SGHRS and CDR2 YFSETQ. The CDR3 protein is CASSLGSIGLNTDTQYF. The DNA of the CDR3 is TGCGCCAGCAGCTTGGGCTCCATCGGACTAAACACAGATACGCAGTATTTT.

The chain joins TRBV5-1 to TRBJ1-3; TRBD1 aligns across 9 bases. CDR1 is SGHRS, CDR2 YFSETQ, per germline. The length of the CDR3 is 17 residues. V lost 0 bases and J lost 0; bases outside the gene matches: 4. DNA of the CDR3: TGCGCCAGCAGCTTGGAAGGGGGACAGGGCTCTGGAAACACCATATATTTT. This sequence encodes CASSLEGGQGSGNTIYF.

This rearrangement joins TRBV19 to TRBJ2-5; 10 positions agree with TRBD1. Trimming at V came to 1 base and at J to 7 bases, leaving 6 bases not matched to a gene. CDR1 and CDR2 (germline): LNHDA, SQIVND (reference sequence). The CDR3 is 15 amino acids. The CDR3 bases are TGTGCCAGTAGTATAGCCCGGACAGGGGGAGGGACCCAGTACTTC. Protein: CASSIARTGGGTQYF.

CDR3 in amino acids: CASSQSTTTGTGGGEQYF. CDR3 sequence (DNA): TGCGCCAGCAGTCAATCGACGACCACCGGGACAGGGGGAGGAGAGCAGTACTTC. The chain has TRBV23-1 and TRBJ2-7, with TRBD1 matching 11 bases. TRBV23-1 has ORF status, its function being uncertain. The CDR3 extends over 18 amino acids. The V segment lost 0 bases and the J segment 7 bases; nucleotides outside the gene matches: 14.

The CDR3 nucleotides are TGTGCCAGCAGGGACAGGGACGGCTATGGCTACACCTTC. Translating it yields CASRDRDGYGYTF. The chain uses TRBV9 and TRBJ1-2; 8 bases map to TRBD1. J gave up 4 bases and V 5 bases, and 4 bases lay outside the gene matches. This CDR3 is 13 amino acids long. Per germline, CDR1 SGDLS and CDR2 YYNGEE.

This clone was counted a single time. V and J are TRBV18 and TRBJ2-5; 7 bases are a match to TRBD1. CDR1 is KGHSH, CDR2 LQKENI, per germline. Trimming at V came to 5 bases and at J to 3 bases, leaving 9 bases not matched to a gene. The CDR3 is 15 amino acids. For the CDR3, the DNA is TGTGCCAGCTCAAGACAGGGCTACGGGGAAGAGACCCAGTACTTC. Protein sequence: CASSRQGYGEETQYF.

The chain carries TRBV6-4 and TRBJ2-3; TRBD2 might be the D (6 bases). V lost 2 bases and J lost 3, with 21 bases in between. In germline, CDR1 is MRHNA, CDR2 SNTAGT. The CDR3 consists of 18 residues. DNA for the CDR3: TGTGCCAGCAGTGACCCGACCCCGCGGACGGGAGCGACAGATACGCAGTATTTT. It yields the protein CASSDPTPRTGATDTQYF.

CDR3 DNA: TGCGCCAGCAGTGAGTCGTTGGTAGCGGGGCAGTTCTTC. It encodes CASSESLVAGQFF. The gene calls are TRBV10-1 and TRBJ2-1, with TRBD2 matching over 7 bases. The CDR3 runs 13 residues. The V gene's germline CDR1 is WNHNN and CDR2 SYGVQD (reference sequence). Unmatched junction bases numbered 5, after V lost 0 bases and J lost 12 bases.

The gene calls are TRBV7-3 and TRBJ2-1, with 11 bases matching TRBD2. With V trimmed by 3 bases and J by 9 bases, 4 bases remained unmatched. The CDR3 sequence is 14 residues long. Germline V gene data show CDR1 as SGHTA and CDR2 as FQGTGA. The CDR3 bases are TGTGCCAGCAGCTTTTCCGGGACTAGCGGTGAGCAGTTCTTC. Protein sequence: CASSFSGTSGEQFF.

The V call is TRBV5-1, the J call TRBJ2-7; 9 bases are a match to TRBD2. CDR1 SGHRS and CDR2 YFSETQ come from the germline V gene. V lost 1 base and J lost 3; bases outside the gene matches: 5. The CDR3 has 15 residues. The CDR3 coding sequence is TGCGCCAGCAGCTTGTGGGTTAGCGGGAGCTACGAGCAGTACTTC. Its protein is CASSLWVSGSYEQYF.

The chain employs TRBV10-3 and TRBJ2-7; 8 bases are shared with TRBD1. The germline gives CDR1 ENHRY, CDR2 SYGVKD. The length of the CDR3 is 17 residues. V lost 0 bases and J lost 4; bases outside the gene matches: 11. Here the CDR3 DNA reads TGTGCCATCAGTGAGTCGATAGACAGGGGTGTAAGGTACGAGCAGTACTTC. Its protein is CAISESIDRGVRYEQYF.